This T cell receptor (beta chain) was sequenced for a study of blood T cell repertoires in COVID-19 (dated by TCRdb to 2018 to 2021). With regard to the full study: Samples from collaborators originated in the United States, Italy and Spain and spanned both the acute and convalescent phases of COVID-19. The material from the prospective study consisted of cDNA or gDNA derived from T cells, B-cell-depleted T cells, or PBMCs. Deeply sampled blood TCRbeta repertoires from subjects exposed to, actively infected with, or recovered from COVID-19 were included in the dataset. The repertoires were released in a freely available public database meant as a resource for research on the immune response to SARS-CoV-2. Samples were obtained from the ongoing ImmuneRACE study (first 160 participants) and from about 1,300 subjects provided by 6 global collaborators. The sample metadata nearly always contained a de-identified subject ID, COVID-19 status, age in years and sex. Where HLA class I and class II types were available, the types were taken from metadata supplied by the sample provider, not from assay-based typing.

About this clone itself: Its binding antigen is unknown. No clone much larger than this one lies a single base away; base qualities are absent.

TCRbeta CDR3 regions were amplified from genomic DNA using the immunoSEQ Assay, a bias-controlled multiplex PCR. Per the authors' processing: Within the assay, amplification of reference gene primers was used to estimate how many nucleated cells each sample contained. Sequence reads were collapsed and filtered to measure the absolute abundance of every unique TCRbeta CDR3 rearrangement. Productive Simpson clonality was computed per sample as the square root of Simpson's diversity index over productive rearrangements. Drawn from immuneACCESS, this table holds only the in-frame rearrangements with V and J called that TCRdb kept. Clones are partly lost; checked studies trace under half to an unresolved V gene and leave the rest unexplained. The D gene and trimming were derived from the DNA, and the V and J assignments and clone size from that table. Counted in this sample were around 350,000 clones; approximately 86% of them appeared once. The ten largest clones capture about 2.9% of the sample.

The CDR3, from cysteine to phenylalanine, totals 16 residues. Of all the DNA, just the CDR3 is kept, 48 bases in frame from base 1. The CDR1 and CDR2 encoded by the germline V gene are SGHNT and YENEEA. At the junction V is shortened by 5 bases and J by 0 bases, with 13 bases in between. What the work shows at the level of the full study, not this receptor alone: Clinical and demographic metadata were provided uncurated, with the amount varying by source and participant.

The collaborating institutions used their own protocols to collect whole blood in K2EDTA tubes. Collaborator samples were shipped for TCRbeta analysis as frozen whole blood, isolated PBMCs, or DNA extracted from either sample type. This clonotype was sampled from a human donor in a cohort sampled during active COVID-19. The sample consisted of peripheral blood. The receptor chain draws on TRBV11-3 and TRBJ2-2, with TRBD2 tentatively as D gene (5 bases match). The CDR3 sequence is CASSPDPGANTGELFF. The DNA reads as follows: TGTGCCAGCAGCCCCGACCCCGGGGCGAACACCGGGGAGCTGTTTTTT.